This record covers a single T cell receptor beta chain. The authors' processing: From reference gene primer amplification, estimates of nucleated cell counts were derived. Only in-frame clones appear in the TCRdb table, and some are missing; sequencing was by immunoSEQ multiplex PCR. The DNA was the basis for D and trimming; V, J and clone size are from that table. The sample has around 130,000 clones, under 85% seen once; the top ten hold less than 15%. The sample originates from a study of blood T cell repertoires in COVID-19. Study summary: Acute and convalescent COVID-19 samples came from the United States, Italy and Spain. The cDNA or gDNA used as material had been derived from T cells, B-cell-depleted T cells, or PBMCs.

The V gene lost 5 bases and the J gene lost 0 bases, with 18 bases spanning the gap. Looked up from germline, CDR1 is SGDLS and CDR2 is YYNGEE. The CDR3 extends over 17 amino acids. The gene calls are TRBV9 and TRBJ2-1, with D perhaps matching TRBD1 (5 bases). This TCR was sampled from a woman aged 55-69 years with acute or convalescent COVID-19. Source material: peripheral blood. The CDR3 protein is CASSSSRVLVSYNEQFF. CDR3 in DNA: TGTGCCAGCAGTTCGAGCAGGGTCCTCGTCTCCTACAATGAGCAGTTCTTC.